This T cell receptor beta chain derives from a study of T cells in tuberculosis. Thawed, overnight-rested PBMC were stained with GMM-loaded CD1B tetramer, viability dye and anti-CD3, then sorted. The lipid loaded on the CD1B tetramers was C32 glucose monomycolate from Rhodococcus equi. The count of this clone is one. Trimming at V came to 3 bases and at J to 2 bases, leaving 1 base not matched to a gene. Germline V gene data show CDR1 as SNHLY and CDR2 as FYNNEI. CDR3 length equals 15 residues. Chain pairing is unknown; alpha and beta were sequenced separately. Sequencing used immunoSEQ multiplex PCR; TCRdb keeps in-frame clones, though not all of them. This sample has tens of thousands of clones, with just over 90% found just once.

Specimen: CD1b-GMM tetramer-negative cells sorted from PBMCs. The V and J genes are TRBV2 and TRBJ1-6; TRBD1 matches 7 bases. This receptor was taken from an adult woman with latent tuberculosis. The CDR3 DNA reads as TGTGCCAGCAGTGAGGGGACAGCCTATAATTCACCCCTCCACTTT. Its translation: CASSEGTAYNSPLHF.